These 9 T cell receptor delta chains were sequenced from one sample in a study of gamma-delta T cells after stem cell transplantation. With CATT, TCRdb re-called clones from the RT-PCR reads. Here the sample spans under 1,500 delta-chain clones, roughly 13% being singletons. The specimen was gamma-delta T cells. The receptors were gathered from a human donor. It is not recorded whose cells these are; they may come from a transplant donor.

A remark on this clone: This is likely an artifact of a read error, given a far larger clone one base away. CDR3 coding DNA: TGTGCCTGTGACACGATCGGGATACGTCCTTACGCCGATAAACTCATCTTT. Translating gives CACDTIGIRPYADKLIF. The J gene is TRDJ1, the V gene TRDV2; 8 nucleotides agree with TRDD3. Germline V gene data show CDR1 as GEAIGNYY and CDR2 as EKD. V lost 1 base, J lost 3 bases, and 12 bases stayed unmatched. This CDR3 region has 17 residues.

Only a few counts were recorded for this clone. With only one base between it and a far larger clone, this is likely a read error. Other DNA sequences of this sample code for an identical CDR3. The rearrangement links TRDV2 to TRDJ1; the match to TRDD3 covers 12 bases. The ends lost 3 bases at V and 1 base at J; junction bases unmatched: 14. Looked up from germline, CDR1 is GEAIGNYY and CDR2 is EKD. This CDR3 has 19 residues. Here the CDR3 reads CACDSVLGDTLVTTDKLIF. The CDR3 DNA follows: TGTGCCTGTGACTCCGTTCTGGGGGATACGCTGGTTACCACCGATAAACTCATCTTT.

By its share, this clone is large (0.1 to 1%). Other DNA sequences in this sample translate to the same CDR3. The V gene is TRDV2, the J gene TRDJ3; no clear D gene. This CDR3 spans 19 amino acids. Looked up from germline, CDR1 is GEAIGNYY and CDR2 is EKD. Trimming removed 0 bases at V and 0 bases at J, with 14 bases between. The CDR3 bases are TGTGCCTGTGACACCGGAATGCAGGGAGGCTCCTGGGACACCCGACAGATGTTTTTC. Protein product: CACDTGMQGGSWDTRQMFF.

This clone was observed a handful of times. The protein held in TCRdb is that of a much larger clone and does not match this DNA's translation at residue 5, likely because of a read error; the protein shown is translated from the DNA. The chain recombines TRDV2 with TRDJ1; 11 bases agree with TRDD3. The trim removed 2 bases at V and 0 bases at J, leaving 7 bases unmatched. CDR3 length: 17 residues. Germline loops: CDR1 GEAIGNYY, CDR2 EKD. The CDR3 DNA is TGTGCCTGTGACAGCGTACTGGGGGATAGAAACACCGATAAACTCATCTTT. Protein product: CACDSVLGDRNTDKLIF.

In the case of this clone: The protein that TCRdb holds for this DNA derives from a much larger clone and differs from the translated DNA at residue 4, which likely indicates a read error; the protein shown here is translated from the DNA. The chain links TRDV2 to TRDJ1; either TRDD1 or TRDD3 may supply D (5 bases each). The V gene's germline CDR1 is GEAIGNYY and CDR2 EKD. There are 14 residues in the CDR3. The V and J ends lost 5 bases and 3 bases respectively, with 15 bases between them. The CDR3 sequence is CACAQILDADKLIF. The CDR3 nucleotides read TGTGCCTGTGCCCAAATACTGGACGCCGATAAACTCATCTTT.

Note on this clone: The likely explanation is a read error, given a far larger clone one base away. CDR3 sequence: CACDTVSYSGFCTGGYWDKLIF. CDR3 nucleotides: TGTGCCTGTGACACCGTCTCCTACAGTGGTTTCTGTACTGGGGGATACTGGGATAAACTCATCTTT. The chain combines TRDV2 with TRDJ1; 12 bases map to TRDD3. This CDR3 region has 22 residues. Per germline, CDR1 GEAIGNYY and CDR2 EKD. The J segment lost 5 bases and the V segment lost 0 bases, leaving 24 bases of the junction unmatched.

This clone was seen a handful of times. V and J are TRDV2 and TRDJ1; no clear D gene. The CDR3 totals 18 residues. The germline gives CDR1 GEAIGNYY, CDR2 EKD. The V end lost 0 bases, the J end lost 0 bases, and 19 bases lay between the germline ends. CDR3 DNA: TGTGCCTGTGACACCGTGCACACCGGCTCAATGGACACCGATAAACTCATCTTT. It specifies CACDTVHTGSMDTDKLIF.

About this clone: A far larger clone is one base from this, pointing to a likely read error. In the same sample, other DNA sequences code for this CDR3. The chain has TRDV2 and TRDJ1; D may be TRDD3 (5 bases). Germline V CDR1 and CDR2: GEAIGNYY, EKD. This CDR3 spans 17 amino acids. CDR3 region: CACDTVGSHTETDKLIF. Here the CDR3 DNA reads TGTGCCTGTGACACCGTGGGGTCCCATACAGAGACCGATAAACTTATCTTT.

In its sample, this clone was seen a few times. The translation of this DNA and the TCRdb protein of a much larger clone differ at residue 15, probably owing to a read error; the protein shown here is translated from the DNA. V usage is TRDV2 and J usage is TRDJ1, with 11 bases aligning to TRDD3. From germline, CDR1 is GEAIGNYY and CDR2 EKD. CDR3 length: 19 amino acids. The CDR3 DNA sequence: TGTGCCTGTGACCCATTGAGTCCACTGGGGGATAATAACACCTATAAACTCATCTTT. Translating gives CACDPLSPLGDNNTYKLIF.